The 2 T cell receptor beta chains presented below share a single source sample, sequenced in a study of control samples from healthy donors and cancer patients. The table came from immunoSEQ multiplex PCR; TCRdb's copy has only in-frame clones and leaves some out. Among about 20,000 clones listed, about 86% were seen once. Sample: PBMCs. The origin of the receptors is a woman in her seventies with colorectal cancer.

J is TRBJ1-2 and V is TRBV5-1, with TRBD1 matching 8 bases. Germline V CDR1 and CDR2: SGHRS, YFSETQ. V gave up 5 bases and J gave up 5 bases; unmatched junction bases: 8. CDR3 size: 14 residues. The CDR3 DNA follows: TGCGCCAGCAGTGACGGGACAGGCGGATATGGCTACACCTTC. The encoded protein is CASSDGTGGYGYTF. The full variable domain, with the rest looked up from reference TRBV5-1 and TRBJ1-2, is KAGVTQTPRYLIKTRGQQVTLSCSPISGHRSVSWYQQTPGQGLQFLFEYFSETQRNKGNFPGRFSGRQFSNSRSEMNVSTLELGDSALYLCASSDGTGGYGYTFGSGTRLTVV.

The V and J genes are TRBV6-5 and TRBJ1-2; 10 bases are shared with TRBD1. Trimming at V came to 4 bases and at J to 4 bases, leaving 6 bases not matched to a gene. The CDR3 covers 15 residues. CDR1 is MNHEY and CDR2 is SVGAGI in the germline V gene. The CDR3 DNA sequence: TGTGCCAGCAGTTCACGGGACAGGGGCAGCTATGGCTACACCTTC. It translates to CASSSRDRGSYGYTF.